This entry lists 16 T cell receptor beta chains sequenced from one sample in a study of CDR3 diversity in severe acne. From the PCR reads, TCRdb called clonotypes with MiXCR, one entry per CDR3 protein. This sample yields about 76,000 distinct CDR3 sequences, of which 45% to 65% are seen a single time; 13% to 15% belongs to the top ten. The specimen was blood. These receptors were taken from a male donor in good health, without acne.

A note on this clonotype: One end of the junction fails to match germline, which may point to a read error. This sequence joins TRBV7-9 and TRBJ2-5; 8 positions agree with TRBD1. The germline gives CDR1 SEHNR, CDR2 FQNEAQ (reference sequence). CDR3 length: 15 residues. The CDR3 DNA reads TGTGCCGGCAGCCGACCGACAGGGGCCGGGGAGACCCAGTACTTC. This codes for CAGSRPTGAGETQYF.

Points on this clonotype: Compared with germline, one end of the junction differs, possibly owing to a read error. The rearrangement links TRBV7-2 to TRBJ2-2; D possibly corresponds to TRBD2 (5 bases). The CDR3 loop spans 20 amino acids. The germline CDR1 and CDR2 sequences are SGHTA and FQGNSA. The CDR3 is CASSFRRGRTVGGYTGELFF. The CDR3 DNA sequence: TGTGCCAGCAGCTTTAGGAGAGGCCGGACGGTGGGCGGCTACACCGGGGAGTTGTTTTTT.

This clonotype was counted a few times. The chain links TRBV12-3 or TRBV12-4 to TRBJ1-5; 7 nucleotides line up with TRBD1. The CDR3 has 13 amino acids. J lost 11 bases, V lost 3 bases, and 7 bases had no gene match. DNA for the CDR3: TGTGCCAGCAGTTTCGACAGGGTCTGGTCCCAGCATTTT. It yields the protein CASSFDRVWSQHF.

This clonotype came up many times. This may be a read error, as it is one base from a much larger clone. The rearrangement links TRBV24-1 to TRBJ1-2; D perhaps matches TRBD1 (6 bases). CDR1 is KGHDR, CDR2 SFDVKD, per germline. The CDR3 is 13 residues long. CDR3 DNA sequence: TGTGCCGCCAGAGACCAACAGGGACATGGCTACACCTTC. Translated, it gives CAARDQQGHGYTF.

This clonotype has at least ten counts. The rearrangement uses TRBV2 and TRBJ2-3; TRBD1 matches 12 bases. This CDR3 comprises 15 residues. Germline CDR1 is SNHLY and CDR2 is FYNNEI. The J segment lost 3 bases and the V segment lost 6 bases, leaving 4 bases of the junction unmatched. Written as DNA, the CDR3 is TGTGCCAGCAGGGGGACAGGGGGCTTAACAGATACGCAGTATTTT. It specifies CASRGTGGLTDTQYF.

The chain joins TRBV7-3 to TRBJ2-5; D not certain. CDR3 length: 13 amino acids. Trimming stripped 4 bases from V and 5 bases from J, with 11 bases between. In germline, CDR1 is SGHTA, CDR2 FQGTGA. The CDR3 loop is CASSWEVGETQYF. The CDR3 DNA reads as TGTGCCAGCAGCTGGGAAGTTGGGGAGACCCAGTACTTC. Variable domain in full (rest from reference TRBV7-3 and TRBJ2-5): GAGVSQTPSNKVTEKGKYVELRCDPISGHTALYWYRQSLGQGPEFLIYFQGTGAADDSGLPNDRFFAVRPEGSVSTLKIQRTERGDSAVYLCASSWEVGETQYFGPGTRLLVL.

This clonotype was seen many times. This chain links TRBV10-3 with TRBJ2-1; D tentatively fits TRBD1 or TRBD2 (5 bases each). This CDR3 has 18 amino acids. The V end was cut by 4 bases, the J end by 0 bases, with 19 bases between. Germline CDR1 ENHRY, CDR2 SYGVKD. Here the CDR3 DNA reads TGTGCCATCAGTGGGTCTCTGAGGGCAGGGACCTCCTACAATGAGCAGTTCTTC. It encodes CAISGSLRAGTSYNEQFF.

V and J are TRBV7-8 and TRBJ2-5; the D is unclear. CDR1 is SGHVS and CDR2 is FQNEAQ in the germline V gene. V lost 4 bases and J 6 bases, leaving 6 bases between the germline ends. There are 11 residues in the CDR3. CDR3 region: CASSSIQTQYF. The DNA of the CDR3 is TGTGCCAGCAGCTCGATCCAGACCCAGTACTTC.

This rearrangement joins TRBV6-2 or TRBV6-3 to TRBJ2-7, with TRBD2 identical over 11 bases. Trimming cost V 6 bases and J 7 bases; bases outside gene matches: 11. Germline lookup yields CDR1 MNHEY and CDR2 SVGEGT. The CDR3 is made up of 15 amino acids. The CDR3 sequence: CASRDRLAGLREQYF. The CDR3 DNA reads as TGTGCCAGCAGGGATAGACTAGCGGGGTTGAGAGAGCAGTACTTC.

V gene TRBV7-8 combines with J gene TRBJ1-4; 10 nucleotides agree with TRBD1. Germline assignment: CDR1 SGHVS and CDR2 FQNEAQ. The CDR3 has 14 amino acids. With 1 base clipped from V and 7 bases from J, the junction kept 0 bases outside the gene matches. This chain's CDR3 is CASSLGTGGEKLFF. CDR3 sequence (DNA): TGTGCCAGCAGCTTAGGGACAGGGGGTGAAAAACTGTTTTTT. Full variable domain (rest looked up from reference TRBV7-8 and TRBJ1-4): GAGVSQSPRYKVAKRGQDVALRCDPISGHVSLFWYQQALGQGPEFLTYFQNEAQLDKSGLPSDRFFAERPEGSVSTLKIQRTQQEDSAVYLCASSLGTGGEKLFFGSGTQLSVL.

Comments on this clonotype: An end of the junction does not agree with germline; a read error may underlie this. The chain joins TRBV18 to TRBJ2-5, with D unresolved. This CDR3 contains 14 residues. From germline, CDR1 is KGHSH and CDR2 LQKENI. CDR3 sequence (DNA): TGCGCCAGCTCACCACCGAACTTGCAAGAGACCCGGTACTTC. It is translated as CASSPPNLQETRYF.

This clonotype was found many times. The V gene is TRBV4-2, the J gene TRBJ1-2; 10 bases agree with TRBD1. In germline, CDR1 is LGHNA, CDR2 YNFKEQ. The CDR3 runs to 16 residues. The V and J ends lost 4 bases and 8 bases, in that order; junction bases with no gene match: 13. CDR3 sequence: CASSRSTDRGLGGYTF. The CDR3 nucleotides read TGTGCCAGCAGCCGCTCGACCGACAGGGGGCTTGGAGGCTACACCTTC.

This chain connects TRBV10-1 to TRBJ1-4; 8 nucleotides match TRBD1. The CDR3 extends over 15 amino acids. V was clipped by 6 bases and J by 7 bases; unmatched bases: 10. Per the germline V gene, CDR1 is WNHNN and CDR2 is SYGVQD (reference sequence). The CDR3: CASSPQGRGPEKLFF. Here the CDR3 DNA reads TGCGCCAGCAGCCCACAGGGCAGGGGGCCTGAAAAACTGTTTTTT.

Details on this clonotype: No DNA is shown, since the ends of the CDR3 on it are uncertain; the CDR3 is the one TCRdb lists. The V call is TRBV7-6, the J call TRBJ2-7. CDR1 and CDR2 (germline): SGHVS, FNYEAQ. Termini included, the CDR3 measures 18 amino acids. CDR3 region: CDSSFYICSVADAYEQYF.

This clonotype was observed a few times. The chain combines TRBV7-9 with TRBJ1-4; tentatively, D is TRBD1 (5 bases). The germline gives CDR1 SEHNR, CDR2 FQNEAQ (reference sequence). The CDR3 has 12 amino acids. Trimming removed 5 bases at V and 13 bases at J, with 14 bases between. The CDR3 DNA reads TGTGCCAGCAGCCGCACGCAGGGACGACTGTTTTTT. Its protein is CASSRTQGRLFF.

V and J are TRBV12-3 or TRBV12-4 and TRBJ2-3; TRBD2 agrees at 7 bases. The V and J ends lost 6 bases and 1 base, in that order; junction bases with no gene match: 7. The CDR3 is made up of 15 amino acids. The CDR3 protein is CASSSGREGTDTQYF. DNA of the CDR3: TGTGCCAGCAGCTCAGGCCGGGAGGGCACAGATACGCAGTATTTT.